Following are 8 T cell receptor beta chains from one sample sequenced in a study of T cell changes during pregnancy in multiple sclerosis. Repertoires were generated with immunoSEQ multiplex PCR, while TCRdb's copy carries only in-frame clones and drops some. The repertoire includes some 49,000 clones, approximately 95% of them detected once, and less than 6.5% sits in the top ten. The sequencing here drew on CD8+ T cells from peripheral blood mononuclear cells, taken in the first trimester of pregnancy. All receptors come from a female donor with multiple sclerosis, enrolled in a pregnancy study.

The CDR3 DNA is TGTGCCAGCAGTCGCACTAGCGGGAGAGGAGATACGCAGTATTTT. Translation gives CASSRTSGRGDTQYF. J is TRBJ2-3 and V is TRBV7-7; 11 bases fit TRBD2. Trimming took 6 bases from V and 5 from J; bases not matched to a gene: 7. CDR3 length: 15 amino acids. CDR1 is SSHAT and CDR2 is FNYEAQ in the germline V gene (reference sequence).

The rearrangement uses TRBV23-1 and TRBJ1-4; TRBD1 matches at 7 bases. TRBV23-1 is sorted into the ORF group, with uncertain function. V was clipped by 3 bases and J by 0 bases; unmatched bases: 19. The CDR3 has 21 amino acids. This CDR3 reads CASSQRRGSIGGGATNEKLFF. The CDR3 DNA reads TGCGCCAGCAGTCAGCGGAGAGGGAGTATTGGAGGGGGCGCAACTAATGAAAAACTGTTTTTT.

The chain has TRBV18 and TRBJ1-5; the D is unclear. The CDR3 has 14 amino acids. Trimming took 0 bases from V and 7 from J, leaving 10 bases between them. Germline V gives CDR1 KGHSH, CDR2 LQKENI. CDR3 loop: CASSPPTGGQPQHF. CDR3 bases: TGTGCCAGCTCACCACCGACGGGTGGACAGCCCCAGCATTTT. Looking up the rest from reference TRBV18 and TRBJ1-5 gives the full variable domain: NAGVMQNPRHLVRRRGQEARLRCSPMKGHSHVYWYRQLPEEGLKFMVYLQKENIIDESGMPKERFSAEFPKEGPSILRIQQVVRGDSAAYFCASSPPTGGQPQHFGDGTRLSIL.

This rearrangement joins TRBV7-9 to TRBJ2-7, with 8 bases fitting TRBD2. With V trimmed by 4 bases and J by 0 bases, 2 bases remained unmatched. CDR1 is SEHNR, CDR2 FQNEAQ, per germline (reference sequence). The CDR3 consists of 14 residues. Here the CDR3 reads CASSSGTSSYEQYF. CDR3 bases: TGTGCCAGCAGCTCCGGGACTAGCTCCTACGAGCAGTACTTC.

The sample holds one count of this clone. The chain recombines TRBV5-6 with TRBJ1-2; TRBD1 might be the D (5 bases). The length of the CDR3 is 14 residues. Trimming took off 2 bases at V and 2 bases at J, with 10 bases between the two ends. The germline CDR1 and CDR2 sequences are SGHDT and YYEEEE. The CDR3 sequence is CASSFDSLNYGYTF. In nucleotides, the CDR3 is TGTGCCAGCAGCTTCGACAGCCTAAACTATGGCTACACCTTC.

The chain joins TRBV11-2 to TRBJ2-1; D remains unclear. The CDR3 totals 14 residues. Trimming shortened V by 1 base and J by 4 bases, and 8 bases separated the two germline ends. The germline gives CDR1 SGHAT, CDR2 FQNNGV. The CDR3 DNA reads TGTGCCAGCAGCTTAGCGGAGACTTACAATGAGCAGTTCTTC. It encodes CASSLAETYNEQFF.

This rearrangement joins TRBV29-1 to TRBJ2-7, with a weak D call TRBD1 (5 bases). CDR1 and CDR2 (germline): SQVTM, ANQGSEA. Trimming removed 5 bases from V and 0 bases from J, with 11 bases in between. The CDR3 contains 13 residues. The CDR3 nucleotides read TGCAGCGTTCCATCGACAGACTCCTACGAGCAGTACTTC. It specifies CSVPSTDSYEQYF.

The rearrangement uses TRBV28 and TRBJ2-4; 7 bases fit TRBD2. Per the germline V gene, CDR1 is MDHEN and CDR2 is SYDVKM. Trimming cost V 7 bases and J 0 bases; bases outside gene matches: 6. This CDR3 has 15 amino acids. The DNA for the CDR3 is TGTGCCAGCATGAAAGCGGGACTAGCCAAAAACATTCAGTACTTC. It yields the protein CASMKAGLAKNIQYF.